A single TCR beta chain is shown here with its context. A read error may account for a junction end that differs from germline. This sample was taken from a study of blood T cell repertoires in COVID-19. Study summary: The origin of the acute and convalescent COVID-19 samples was the United States, Italy and Spain. The analysed material was cDNA or gDNA that came from T cells, B-cell-depleted T cells, or PBMCs.

Per the original methods: Estimated nucleated cell counts came from reference gene primer amplification. Clones were read by immunoSEQ multiplex PCR, and TCRdb kept only the in-frame ones, dropping some. The DNA was the basis for D and trimming; V, J and clone size are from that table. This table holds 200,000 to 250,000 clones, roughly nine tenths found once. The CDR3 sequence is 14 residues long. Germline assignment: CDR1 SGHAT and CDR2 FQNNGV. The rearrangement joins TRBV11-2 to TRBJ1-2; D is unclear. Sequencing was performed on peripheral blood. This receptor was identified in a man aged 60-69 years who had recovered from COVID-19. CDR3 amino acids: CASSLERQNYSYTF. CDR3 nucleotide sequence: TGTGCCAGCAGCTTAGAACGGCAGAACTATAGCTACACCTTC.